The clone carrying this TCR beta chain was seen only a few times. Antigen specificity is unknown. V was shortened by 1 base and J by 6 bases, with 18 bases between the two germline ends. This CDR3 is 16 amino acids long. CDR1 is LGHDT, CDR2 YNNKEL, per germline (reference sequence). The sample comes from a study of response to subunit inactivated influenza vaccine. Study-wide findings and caveats: After each seasonal influenza vaccination, few new T cells are recruited, the authors suggested.

In TCRdb, the RT-PCR reads were re-called with MiXCR into one record per CDR3 protein. This sample carries over 750,000 distinct CDR3 sequences, 21% of them seen once, and the ten largest clones take roughly 10%. The sequenced sample was PBMCs from blood, obtained roughly 5 days after vaccination. The chain joins TRBV3-1 to TRBJ1-2; D possibly corresponds to TRBD1 (5 bases). This receptor was obtained from a man aged 45 to 65 who received an inactivated influenza vaccine. Here the CDR3 DNA reads TGTGCCAGCAGCCAAGGGGCCCTAGGGACGGTAAATGGCTACACCTTC. This codes for CASSQGALGTVNGYTF.